The 3 T cell receptor beta chains listed next were all sequenced from one sample in a study of shared clonotypes between healthy human individuals. The method was immunoSEQ multiplex PCR; TCRdb's version includes in-frame clones alone and lacks a portion of them. The sample has approximately 350,000 clones; 74% are singletons. Sequencing was done on a sample of memory CD4+ T cells sorted from blood. Sample subset: CD45RA-negative fraction. These receptors were obtained from a man in his thirties or forties in good health.

This rearrangement joins TRBV27 to TRBJ1-4; maybe TRBD1 (6 bases). Trimming pared 3 bases from V and 3 bases from J, leaving 11 bases between. The CDR3 runs to 15 residues. Germline assignment: CDR1 MNHEY and CDR2 SMNVEV (reference sequence). The CDR3 here is CASSFLGAPNEKLFF. The DNA of the CDR3 is TGTGCCAGCAGTTTTTTGGGGGCGCCTAATGAAAAACTGTTTTTT.

In DNA, the CDR3 is TGTGCCAGCCAGGGGGGGTCTGGATCCCGACACACCGGGGAGCTGTTTTTT. It encodes CASQGGSGSRHTGELFF. The rearrangement joins TRBV7-2 to TRBJ2-2; TRBD1 or TRBD2 may be the D gene (7 bases each). Germline-derived CDR1 and CDR2 are SGHTA and FQGNSA. The CDR3 covers 17 residues. The germline V and J ends were trimmed by 8 bases and 3 bases, with 22 bases remaining between them.

J is TRBJ1-5 and V is TRBV19; tentatively, D is TRBD1 (5 bases). Germline V CDR1 and CDR2: LNHDA, SQIVND (reference sequence). The CDR3 is 14 residues long. V shed 5 bases and J shed 4 bases, with 12 bases lying between them. The chain's CDR3 is CASSWQGGNQPQHF. In nucleotides, the CDR3 is TGTGCCAGTAGTTGGCAGGGTGGGAATCAGCCCCAGCATTTT.